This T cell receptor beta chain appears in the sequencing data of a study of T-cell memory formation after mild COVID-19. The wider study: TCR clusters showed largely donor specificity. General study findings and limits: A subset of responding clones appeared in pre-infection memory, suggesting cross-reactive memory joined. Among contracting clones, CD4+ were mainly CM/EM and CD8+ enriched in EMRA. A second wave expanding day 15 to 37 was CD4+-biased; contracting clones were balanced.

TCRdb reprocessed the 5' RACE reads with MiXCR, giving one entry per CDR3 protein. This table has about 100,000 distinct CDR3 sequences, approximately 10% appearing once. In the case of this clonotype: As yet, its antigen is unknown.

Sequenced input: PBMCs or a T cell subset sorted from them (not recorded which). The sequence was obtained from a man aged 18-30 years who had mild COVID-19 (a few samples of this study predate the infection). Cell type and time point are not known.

CDR3 bases: TGCGCCAGCAGCCAAGGGCGGAACACCGGGGAGCTGTTTTTT. It codes for CASSQGRNTGELFF. The V and J genes are TRBV4-1 and TRBJ2-2; D unresolved. The V gene lost 1 base and the J gene lost 1 base, with 4 bases spanning the gap. Per the germline V gene, CDR1 is MGHRA and CDR2 is YSYEKL. This CDR3 has 14 residues.